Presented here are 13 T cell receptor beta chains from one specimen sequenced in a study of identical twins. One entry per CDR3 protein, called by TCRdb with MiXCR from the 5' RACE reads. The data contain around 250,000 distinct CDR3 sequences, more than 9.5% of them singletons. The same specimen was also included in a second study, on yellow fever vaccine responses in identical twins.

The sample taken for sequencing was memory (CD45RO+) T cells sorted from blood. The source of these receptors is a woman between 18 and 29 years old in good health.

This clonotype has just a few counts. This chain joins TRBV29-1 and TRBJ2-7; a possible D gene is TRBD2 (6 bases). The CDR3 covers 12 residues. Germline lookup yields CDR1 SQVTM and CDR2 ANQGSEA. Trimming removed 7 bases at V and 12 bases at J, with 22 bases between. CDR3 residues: CSAMGVGGITYF. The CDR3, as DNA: TGCAGCGCCATGGGGGTTGGCGGGATTACGTACTTC.

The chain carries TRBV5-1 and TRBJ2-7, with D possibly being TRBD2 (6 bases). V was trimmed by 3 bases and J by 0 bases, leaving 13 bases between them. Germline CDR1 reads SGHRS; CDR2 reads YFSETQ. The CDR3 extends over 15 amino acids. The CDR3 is CASSSTRGSSYEQYF. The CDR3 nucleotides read TGCGCCAGCAGCTCTACCCGGGGGAGCTCCTACGAGCAGTACTTC.

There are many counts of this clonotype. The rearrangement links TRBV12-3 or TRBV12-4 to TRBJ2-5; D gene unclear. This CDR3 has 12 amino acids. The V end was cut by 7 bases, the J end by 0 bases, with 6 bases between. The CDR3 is CASKPYQETQYF. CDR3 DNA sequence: TGTGCCAGCAAACCTTACCAAGAGACCCAGTACTTC.

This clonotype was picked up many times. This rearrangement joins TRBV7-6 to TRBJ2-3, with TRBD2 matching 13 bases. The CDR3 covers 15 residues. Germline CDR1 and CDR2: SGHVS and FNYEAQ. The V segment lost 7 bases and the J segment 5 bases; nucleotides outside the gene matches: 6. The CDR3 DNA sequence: TGTGCCAGCAACCCTGGGACTAGCGGGGAAGATACGCAGTATTTT. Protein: CASNPGTSGEDTQYF.

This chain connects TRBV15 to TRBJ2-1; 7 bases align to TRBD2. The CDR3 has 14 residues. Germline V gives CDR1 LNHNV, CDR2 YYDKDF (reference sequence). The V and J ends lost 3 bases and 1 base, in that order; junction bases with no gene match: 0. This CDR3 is CATSSGRSYNEQFF. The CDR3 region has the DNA TGTGCCACCAGCAGCGGGAGGTCCTACAATGAGCAGTTCTTC.

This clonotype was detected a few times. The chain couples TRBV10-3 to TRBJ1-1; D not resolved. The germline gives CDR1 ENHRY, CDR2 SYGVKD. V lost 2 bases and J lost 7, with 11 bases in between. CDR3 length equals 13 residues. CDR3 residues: CAISEDTSGEAFF. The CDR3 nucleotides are TGTGCCATCAGTGAGGACACCTCGGGTGAAGCTTTCTTT.

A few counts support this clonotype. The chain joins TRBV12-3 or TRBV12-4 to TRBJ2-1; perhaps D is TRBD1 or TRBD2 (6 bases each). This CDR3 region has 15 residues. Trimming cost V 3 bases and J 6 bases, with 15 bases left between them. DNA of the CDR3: TGTGCCAGCAGTTTGGCTGGGGGGCTCGGCAATGAGCAGTTCTTC. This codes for CASSLAGGLGNEQFF.

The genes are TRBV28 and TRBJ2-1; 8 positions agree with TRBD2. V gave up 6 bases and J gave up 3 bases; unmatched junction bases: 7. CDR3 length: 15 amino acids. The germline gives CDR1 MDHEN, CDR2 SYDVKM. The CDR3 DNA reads TGTGCCAGCAGCCGCCCGAGCGGGAGCTACAATGAGCAGTTCTTC. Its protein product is CASSRPSGSYNEQFF.

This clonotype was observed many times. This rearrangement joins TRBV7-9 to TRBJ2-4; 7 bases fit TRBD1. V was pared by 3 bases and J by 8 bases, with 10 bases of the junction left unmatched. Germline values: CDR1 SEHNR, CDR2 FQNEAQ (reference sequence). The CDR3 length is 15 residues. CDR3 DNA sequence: TGTGCCAGCAGCTTTTTCAGACAGGGCGAGGACATTCAGTACTTC. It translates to CASSFFRQGEDIQYF.

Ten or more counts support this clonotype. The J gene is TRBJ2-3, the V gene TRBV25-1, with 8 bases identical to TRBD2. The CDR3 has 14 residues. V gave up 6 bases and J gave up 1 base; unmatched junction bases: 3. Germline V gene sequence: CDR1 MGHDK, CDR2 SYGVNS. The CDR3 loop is CASSPGLGTDTQYF. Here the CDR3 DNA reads TGTGCCAGCAGCCCGGGACTAGGCACAGATACGCAGTATTTT.

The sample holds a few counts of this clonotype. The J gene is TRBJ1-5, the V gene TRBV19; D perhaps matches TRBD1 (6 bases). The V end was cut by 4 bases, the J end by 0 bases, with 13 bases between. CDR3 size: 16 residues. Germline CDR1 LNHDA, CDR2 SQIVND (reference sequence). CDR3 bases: TGTGCCAGTAGTAGAGGACAGTCAAATAGCAATCAGCCCCAGCATTTT. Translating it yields CASSRGQSNSNQPQHF.

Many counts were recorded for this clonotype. CDR3 sequence (DNA): TGCGCCAGCAGCTGGAGGACAGGACCCTACGAGCAGTACTTC. This codes for CASSWRTGPYEQYF. This chain joins TRBV4-1 and TRBJ2-7; 7 nucleotides line up with TRBD1. Germline trimming cut 5 bases from V and 2 bases from J; bases unmatched to any gene: 6. Looked up from germline, CDR1 is MGHRA and CDR2 is YSYEKL. This CDR3 is built from 14 residues.

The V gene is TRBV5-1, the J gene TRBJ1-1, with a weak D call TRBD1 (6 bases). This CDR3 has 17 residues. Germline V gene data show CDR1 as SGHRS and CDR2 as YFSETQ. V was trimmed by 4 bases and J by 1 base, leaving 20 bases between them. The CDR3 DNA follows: TGCGCCAGCAGCCCTGCTGTCCGGGGGGCGTCGAACACTGAAGCTTTCTTT. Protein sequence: CASSPAVRGASNTEAFF.